Below, 10 T cell receptor beta chains from the same sample are listed, as sequenced in a study of OX40 agonist ivuxolimab in advanced cancers. TCRdb's copy holds only in-frame clones and misses some; the assay was immunoSEQ multiplex PCR. The sample has about 63,000 clones, about nine tenths seen once. The sample was CD4+ or CD8+ T cells sorted from blood, taken in a trial of the OX40 agonist ivuxolimab. These receptors all come from an adult with an advanced solid tumor such as melanoma, head and neck, liver or kidney cancer.

The chain has TRBV5-1 and TRBJ2-3; TRBD2 might be the D (6 bases). Per germline, CDR1 SGHRS and CDR2 YFSETQ. V lost 0 bases and J 0 bases, leaving 8 bases between the germline ends. The CDR3 sequence is 15 residues long. CDR3 residues: CASSLGGDSTDTQYF. CDR3 nucleotides: TGCGCCAGCAGCTTGGGCGGGGACAGCACAGATACGCAGTATTTT.

V gene TRBV11-3 combines with J gene TRBJ2-1, with 8 bases fitting TRBD2. Germline V gene sequence: CDR1 SGHNT, CDR2 YENEEA. The CDR3 is 15 residues long. The V gene end was trimmed by 2 bases and the J gene end by 2 bases; junction bases not matched to a gene: 2. CDR3 nucleotides: TGTGCCAGCAGCTTAACTAGCGGAACCTACAATGAGCAGTTCTTC. Translation gives CASSLTSGTYNEQFF.

CDR3 nucleotides: TGTGCCAGCAGTTTATCGGGGGCTTATACATGGAACACTGAAGCTTTCTTT. The encoded protein is CASSLSGAYTWNTEAFF. The chain carries TRBV28 and TRBJ1-1; TRBD1 is a possible D gene (6 bases). Germline V gene sequence: CDR1 MDHEN, CDR2 SYDVKM. CDR3 size: 17 residues. V was shortened by 1 base and J by 1 base, with 16 bases between the two germline ends.

This rearrangement joins TRBV5-6 to TRBJ1-1, with D maybe TRBD1 (5 bases). Germline V lookup: CDR1 SGHDT, CDR2 YYEEEE. V lost 0 bases and J lost 3, with 18 bases in between. The CDR3 has 17 residues. In nucleotides, the CDR3 is TGTGCCAGCAGCTTGGAAGGTTATGGGGCGGTGGACACTGAAGCTTTCTTT. Encoded protein: CASSLEGYGAVDTEAFF.

This clone was seen a single time. The chain couples TRBV7-9 to TRBJ2-2; TRBD1 agrees at 9 bases. The germline V gene has CDR1 SEHNR and CDR2 FQNEAQ (reference sequence). The CDR3 length is 15 residues. Losses at the gene ends were 7 bases for V and 6 bases for J; bases not matched to a gene: 9. The CDR3 bases are TGTGCCAGCAACGGGGACAGGGTGAATGCCGGGGAGCTGTTTTTT. It encodes CASNGDRVNAGELFF.

The chain joins TRBV19 to TRBJ2-2; D possibly matches TRBD1 or TRBD2 (5 bases each). The CDR3 totals 15 residues. Trimming stripped 7 bases from V and 3 bases from J, with 15 bases between. CDR1 is LNHDA, CDR2 SQIVND, per germline (reference sequence). CDR3 DNA sequence: TGTGCCAGTATTGAGGGGTCCCCGTACACCGGGGAGCTGTTTTTT. Protein product: CASIEGSPYTGELFF.

The V gene is TRBV27, the J gene TRBJ2-7; 7 bases map to TRBD2. The CDR3 has 15 residues. Germline V lookup: CDR1 MNHEY, CDR2 SMNVEV (reference sequence). Losses at the gene ends were 5 bases for V and 3 bases for J; bases not matched to a gene: 10. CDR3: CASSPLGGTDYEQYF. The CDR3 region has the DNA TGTGCCAGCAGTCCCCTGGGAGGGACTGACTACGAGCAGTACTTC.

The V gene is TRBV9, the J gene TRBJ2-1; 13 nucleotides match TRBD2. The length of the CDR3 is 16 residues. V was clipped by 4 bases and J by 3 bases; unmatched bases: 4. Germline V lookup: CDR1 SGDLS, CDR2 YYNGEE. CDR3 bases: TGTGCCAGCAGCCTCAGACTAGCGGGAGGCTACAATGAGCAGTTCTTC. Translating gives CASSLRLAGGYNEQFF.

The V call is TRBV19, the J call TRBJ1-1; no clear D. The V gene lost 4 bases and the J gene lost 0 bases, with 6 bases spanning the gap. The CDR3 totals 13 residues. The V gene's germline CDR1 is LNHDA and CDR2 SQIVND (reference sequence). The CDR3 bases are TGTGCCAGTAGTAGGGCTTTGAACACTGAAGCTTTCTTT. Its translation is CASSRALNTEAFF.

This chain uses TRBV13 with TRBJ1-4; unclear D gene. Germline V gene sequence: CDR1 PRHDT, CDR2 FYEKMQ (reference sequence). This CDR3 comprises 14 residues. Trimming cost V 7 bases and J 4 bases, with 13 bases left between them. The CDR3 spells CASTSWSLNEKLFF. The CDR3, as DNA: TGTGCCAGCACTTCCTGGAGCCTTAATGAAAAACTGTTTTTT.